This TCR beta chain was sequenced in a study of blood T cell repertoires in COVID-19. The CDR3 covers 17 residues. Trimming at V came to 5 bases and at J to 0 bases, leaving 10 bases not matched to a gene. Germline loops: CDR1 SGHVS, CDR2 FNYEAQ. This table comes from immunoSEQ multiplex PCR, and its TCRdb copy is limited to in-frame clones, with some not included. Among around 370,000 clones listed, about 88% were seen once. The recovered donors of Cohort 3 showed two negative PCRs, clearance, or symptom resolution. The J gene is TRBJ2-3, the V gene TRBV7-6; TRBD2 aligns across 8 bases. This TCR was sampled from a woman aged 18-29 years who had recovered from COVID-19. The sequencing sample was made of PBMCs or T cells enriched from blood (not recorded which). CDR3 in DNA: TGTGCCAGCAGCCTTGCCGGGAGGGGCATAAGCACAGATACGCAGTATTTT. Translated: CASSLAGRGISTDTQYF.